The T cell receptor beta chain under discussion was sequenced for a study of blood T cells in healthy people across ages. V was shortened by 4 bases and J by 0 bases, with 9 bases between the two germline ends. Germline V lookup: CDR1 DFQATT, CDR2 SNEGSKA (reference sequence). The CDR3 has 14 residues. Primed by a sample-barcoded 5' primer and a J-beta primer mix, a second PCR proceeded for about 6 to 12 cycles. In TCRdb, the 5' RACE reads were re-called with MiXCR into one record per CDR3 protein. The sample lists roughly 1.6 million distinct CDR3 sequences; roughly 30% were seen once. The origin of this receptor is a woman aged 30 to 39 in good health. This chain joins TRBV20-1 and TRBJ2-2, with TRBD1 as a possible D gene (5 bases). The source material was blood. Here the CDR3 reads CSATQGSNTGELFF. Written as DNA, the CDR3 is TGCAGTGCTACCCAGGGTTCGAACACCGGGGAGCTGTTTTTT.